These 23 T cell receptor beta chains share one sample of origin, sequenced in a study of cytomegalovirus exposure and HLA in healthy donors. The PCR was carried out with 60 Vbeta primers and 13 Jbeta primers. Sequencing was performed with immunoSEQ multiplex PCR; in TCRdb, only in-frame clones are kept and a portion is missing. The data hold roughly 150,000 clones, with approximately 75% observed a single time. The sequenced sample consisted of PBMCs. Receptors were obtained from a man over 45 in good health and CMV-seropositive.

The gene calls are TRBV5-1 and TRBJ2-5; 10 bases match TRBD1. V lost 3 bases, J lost 4 bases, and 6 bases stayed unmatched. The CDR3 totals 15 residues. Germline CDR1 SGHRS, CDR2 YFSETQ. The CDR3 nucleotides read TGCGCCAGCAGCTCCGGGACAGGGGTTCGAGAGACCCAGTACTTC. Amino acid sequence: CASSSGTGVRETQYF.

V gene TRBV29-1 combines with J gene TRBJ1-5; the D is unclear. V was pared by 4 bases and J by 3 bases, with 7 bases between. The CDR3 totals 12 residues. Germline V lookup: CDR1 SQVTM, CDR2 ANQGSEA. CDR3 amino acids: CSVAENNQPQHF. DNA for the CDR3: TGCAGCGTTGCGGAGAACAATCAGCCCCAGCATTTT.

The V call is TRBV7-2, the J call TRBJ1-1; 9 bases line up with TRBD1. Germline V gene data show CDR1 as SGHTA and CDR2 as FQGNSA. The CDR3 runs 13 residues. The V segment lost 6 bases and the J segment 5 bases; nucleotides outside the gene matches: 4. The CDR3: CASRQGARTEAFF. CDR3 nucleotides: TGTGCCAGCAGACAGGGGGCGCGGACTGAAGCTTTCTTT.

V and J are TRBV7-9 and TRBJ2-7, with TRBD1 as a possible D gene (6 bases). Trimming removed 5 bases from V and 2 bases from J, with 22 bases in between. The CDR3 consists of 17 residues. Germline values: CDR1 SEHNR, CDR2 FQNEAQ (reference sequence). CDR3 sequence: CASSPPSAQGSPYEQYF. DNA of the CDR3: TGTGCCAGCAGCCCCCCCTCCGCGCAGGGGTCCCCCTACGAGCAGTACTTC.

The V and J genes are TRBV2 and TRBJ2-3, with TRBD2 matching 15 bases. Germline lookup yields CDR1 SNHLY and CDR2 FYNNEI. Unmatched junction bases numbered 7, after V lost 1 base and J lost 5 bases. The CDR3 has 18 amino acids. This chain's CDR3 is CASSEGGLAGGTLDTQYF. The CDR3 bases are TGTGCCAGCAGTGAAGGGGGACTAGCGGGGGGCACGTTAGATACGCAGTATTTT.

About this clone itself: At the DNA level, this CDR3 is encoded by other sequences in the same sample as well. This chain uses TRBV5-1 with TRBJ2-3; 9 nucleotides align to TRBD2. This CDR3 comprises 15 residues. V lost 3 bases and J lost 3; bases outside the gene matches: 5. Germline CDR1 and CDR2: SGHRS and YFSETQ. CDR3 bases: TGCGCCAGCAGCTCGGGACTAGCCGGGACAGATACGCAGTATTTT. Protein: CASSSGLAGTDTQYF.

The chain couples TRBV5-6 to TRBJ1-2; D remains unclear. Germline V lookup: CDR1 SGHDT, CDR2 YYEEEE. V lost 4 bases and J lost 3, with 22 bases in between. This CDR3 is built from 17 residues. The CDR3 region is CASSPLGGEFSDYGYTF. The CDR3, as DNA: TGTGCCAGCAGCCCGTTAGGCGGGGAGTTCTCGGACTATGGCTACACCTTC. The variable domain in full, with the rest retrieved from reference TRBV5-6 and TRBJ1-2, is DAGVTQSPTHLIKTRGQQVTLRCSPKSGHDTVSWYQQALGQGPQFIFQYYEEEERQRGNFPDRFSGHQFPNYSSELNVNALLLGDSALYLCASSPLGGEFSDYGYTFGSGTRLTVV.

The chain employs TRBV29-1 and TRBJ2-6; a weak D match, TRBD2 (5 bases). The CDR3 is 15 residues long. Per the germline V gene, CDR1 is SQVTM and CDR2 is ANQGSEA. V was pared by 6 bases and J by 0 bases, with 12 bases between. The CDR3 nucleotides are TGCAGCGTCGACCGGGGTAGCTCTGGGGCCAACGTCCTGACTTTC. Protein sequence: CSVDRGSSGANVLTF.

This chain joins TRBV5-1 and TRBJ1-2; 7 bases align to TRBD1. Germline-derived CDR1 and CDR2 are SGHRS and YFSETQ. Losses at the gene ends were 2 bases for V and 12 bases for J; bases not matched to a gene: 13. The CDR3 loop spans 14 amino acids. The chain's CDR3 is CASSLTFIDRAHTF. The DNA of the CDR3 is TGCGCCAGCAGCTTAACCTTCATTGACAGGGCCCACACCTTC.

The V and J genes are TRBV6-5 and TRBJ1-2; D unclear. The CDR3 is 16 residues long. The V end lost 2 bases, the J end lost 4 bases, and 17 bases lay between the germline ends. Germline V gives CDR1 MNHEY, CDR2 SVGAGI. The DNA of the CDR3 is TGTGCCAGCAGTTACGGCACAGCCACGAGGGCCTATGGCTACACCTTC. This sequence encodes CASSYGTATRAYGYTF.

The rearrangement links TRBV7-9 to TRBJ2-3; no clear D. V was shortened by 5 bases and J by 2 bases, with 20 bases between the two germline ends. The CDR3 consists of 17 residues. Germline-derived CDR1 and CDR2 are SEHNR and FQNEAQ (reference sequence). The CDR3 coding sequence is TGTGCCAGCAGCCCTCTATCTGGGCCGAGTCACACAGATACGCAGTATTTT. Protein: CASSPLSGPSHTDTQYF.

This clone was seen a handful of times. V and J are TRBV2 and TRBJ2-5, with TRBD1 matching over 7 bases. This CDR3 is 14 amino acids long. The trim removed 6 bases at V and 6 bases at J, leaving 10 bases unmatched. CDR1 is SNHLY and CDR2 is FYNNEI in the germline V gene. This CDR3 reads CASSGTVGMKTQYF. As DNA, the CDR3 is TGTGCCAGCAGCGGGACAGTCGGTATGAAGACCCAGTACTTC.

This clone was observed a handful of times. The rearrangement joins TRBV5-1 to TRBJ1-3; D unresolved. V was clipped by 1 base and J by 4 bases, with 21 bases between them. Germline CDR1 reads SGHRS; CDR2 reads YFSETQ. The CDR3 spans 18 residues. CDR3 in DNA: TGCGCCAGCAGCTTGTTCTATCGGACTCCGGCGGTAGGAAACACCATATATTTT. Protein sequence: CASSLFYRTPAVGNTIYF.

The genes are TRBV10-3 and TRBJ1-6; D perhaps matches TRBD1 (5 bases). Looked up from germline, CDR1 is ENHRY and CDR2 is SYGVKD. The V end lost 7 bases, the J end lost 12 bases, and 13 bases lay between the germline ends. The CDR3 is 12 residues long. DNA for the CDR3: TGTGCCATCACCCCGGGGGATTTACCCCTCCACTTT. This encodes CAITPGDLPLHF.

The V and J genes are TRBV27 and TRBJ2-3; 9 positions match TRBD2. V shed 4 bases, J shed 1 base, and the junction held 18 bases outside the gene matches. The CDR3 loop spans 20 amino acids. Per germline, CDR1 MNHEY and CDR2 SMNVEV (reference sequence). CDR3 residues: CASSSRLVLAGWGGTDTQYF. CDR3 DNA sequence: TGTGCCAGCAGTTCTCGGCTCGTGCTAGCGGGGTGGGGGGGCACAGATACGCAGTATTTT.

This clone has just one count. The chain recombines TRBV6-6 with TRBJ1-1, with TRBD1 identical over 10 bases. This CDR3 is built from 14 residues. V lost 4 bases, J lost 5 bases, and 4 bases stayed unmatched. The germline gives CDR1 MNHNY, CDR2 SVGAGI (reference sequence). CDR3 DNA sequence: TGTGCCAGCAGTTTCGGACAGGGGGGGACTGAAGCTTTCTTT. Amino acid sequence: CASSFGQGGTEAFF.

The chain uses TRBV29-1 and TRBJ1-1, with TRBD1 identical over 9 bases. Germline CDR1 and CDR2: SQVTM and ANQGSEA. Trimming took 3 bases from V and 4 from J; bases not matched to a gene: 0. The CDR3 totals 12 residues. The chain's CDR3 is CSVEDRGTEAFF. CDR3 nucleotides: TGCAGCGTTGAGGACAGGGGCACTGAAGCTTTCTTT.

V gene TRBV5-6 combines with J gene TRBJ1-1, with 8 nucleotides matching TRBD1. J was trimmed by 7 bases and V by 2 bases; bases with no gene match: 7. Per germline, CDR1 SGHDT and CDR2 YYEEEE. The CDR3 totals 14 residues. For the CDR3, the DNA is TGTGCCAGCAGCTTCACAGGGGGTGATCTTGAAGCTTTCTTT. This codes for CASSFTGGDLEAFF.

The gene calls are TRBV7-6 and TRBJ2-3; 10 bases are shared with TRBD2. V dropped 1 base and J dropped 6; count of bases not matched to a gene: 10. Germline V gives CDR1 SGHVS, CDR2 FNYEAQ. This CDR3 is built from 17 residues. The CDR3 DNA reads TGTGCCAGCAGCTTAGGTAGCGGGGGGATTCCGGCGGATACGCAGTATTTT. Its translation: CASSLGSGGIPADTQYF.

This rearrangement joins TRBV12-5 to TRBJ2-7, with a possible D match to TRBD2 (5 bases). Trimming left V 9 bases short and J 1 base short, with 16 bases between. CDR3 length: 14 amino acids. Germline V gene lookup returns CDR1 LGHNT and CDR2 FRNRAP. This CDR3 reads CARRGGGLSYEQYF. The CDR3 DNA is TGTGCTAGGAGAGGAGGCGGGTTGTCCTACGAGCAGTACTTC.

This chain links TRBV20-1 with TRBJ1-2; D unresolved. This CDR3 comprises 11 residues. Germline values: CDR1 DFQATT, CDR2 SNEGSKA (reference sequence). With 5 bases removed from V and 2 bases from J, the gap between germline ends came to 6 bases. CDR3 loop: CSAAENYGYTF. CDR3 DNA: TGCAGTGCTGCAGAAAACTATGGCTACACCTTC.

In regard to this clone: Other DNA sequences from this sample encode an identical CDR3 as well. The rearrangement links TRBV5-1 to TRBJ2-5, with 8 bases aligning to TRBD1. The ends lost 3 bases at V and 4 bases at J; junction bases unmatched: 8. CDR1 is SGHRS, CDR2 YFSETQ, per germline. The CDR3 sequence is 15 residues long. The CDR3 region has the DNA TGCGCCAGCAGCTCCGACAGGGGCGGAGGAGAGACCCAGTACTTC. Its translation is CASSSDRGGGETQYF.

V is TRBV6-5 and J is TRBJ2-1, with 8 bases lining up with TRBD2. The J segment lost 4 bases and the V segment lost 5 bases, leaving 4 bases of the junction unmatched. The V gene's germline CDR1 is MNHEY and CDR2 SVGAGI. CDR3 length: 14 residues. CDR3 protein: CASSRGGQYNEQFF. For the CDR3, the DNA is TGTGCCAGCAGTCGGGGGGGCCAATACAATGAGCAGTTCTTC.